Listed below are T cell receptor beta chains from one sample, sequenced in a study of early T cells in non-severe SARS-CoV-2 infection. One entry per CDR3 protein, called by TCRdb with MiXCR from the 5' RACE reads. The sample includes 68,000 or so distinct CDR3 sequences, 12% seen only once; the top ten take more than 1.5%. Sequenced input: whole blood. These TCRs come from an adult who was a healthcare worker with PCR-confirmed SARS-CoV-2 infection or an uninfected control (not recorded which). Each CDR3 is given with its conserved first and last residue. The order of the fields is J gene, clone size, D gene, V gene, CDR3 length, CDR3 protein, CDR3 DNA. The D gene is left open where the match is weak. The size of a clone is reported for some rows only, either as once, few or many, or as a class for expanded clones.

J: TRBJ2-3; size: .; D: .; V: TRBV20-1; length: 17; CDR3: CSASGVEGGGSTDTQYF; DNA: TGCAGTGCTAGTGGTGTCGAAGGCGGGGGCAGCACAGATACGCAGTATTTT
J: TRBJ1-2; size: many; D: TRBD1; V: TRBV27; length: 15; CDR3: CASSEVARTGNGYTF; DNA: TGTGCCAGCAGTGAGGTTGCGCGGACAGGGAATGGCTACACCTTC
J: TRBJ2-6; size: few; D: .; V: TRBV20-1; length: 16; CDR3: CSAAQGPGSGANVLTF; DNA: TGCAGTGCTGCCCAGGGGCCGGGCTCTGGGGCCAACGTCCTGACTTTC
J: TRBJ2-2; size: few; D: .; V: TRBV5-1; length: 11; CDR3: CASSVTGELFF; DNA: TGCGCCAGCAGTGTCACCGGGGAGCTGTTTTTT
J: TRBJ2-3; size: many; D: TRBD1; V: TRBV28; length: 13; CDR3: CASSRTGVDTQYF; DNA: TGTGCCAGCAGCCGCACAGGGGTAGATACGCAGTATTTT
J: TRBJ2-1; size: many; D: .; V: TRBV2; length: 12; CDR3: CASSPNRVEQFF; DNA: TGTGCCAGCAGTCCCAACAGGGTTGAGCAGTTCTTC
J: TRBJ1-5; size: .; D: .; V: TRBV6-1; length: 15; CDR3: CASSVHRASNQPQHF; DNA: TGTGCCAGCAGTGTCCACAGGGCCAGCAATCAGCCCCAGCATTTT
J: TRBJ2-7; size: once; D: .; V: TRBV12-3/TRBV12-4; length: 15; CDR3: CASSFGTFAWEEQYF; DNA: TGTGCCAGCAGTTTCGGGACGTTCGCCTGGGAGGAGCAGTACTTC
J: TRBJ2-7; size: many; D: .; V: TRBV7-6; length: 12; CDR3: CASSSDGYEQYF; DNA: TGTGCCAGCAGCTCCGACGGCTACGAGCAGTACTTC
J: TRBJ1-5; size: many; D: .; V: TRBV7-9; length: 15; CDR3: CASSLAEGSNQPQHF; DNA: TGTGCCAGCAGCTTAGCCGAAGGGTCCAATCAGCCCCAGCATTTT
J: TRBJ2-4; size: many; D: .; V: TRBV4-2; length: 20; CDR3: CASSQEGRGSANLAKNIQYF; DNA: TGTGCCAGCAGCCAAGAAGGTCGAGGGTCCGCCAACTTAGCCAAAAACATTCAGTACTTC
J: TRBJ2-1; size: few; D: TRBD2; V: TRBV19; length: 16; CDR3: CASSIGGLSSYNEQFF; DNA: TGTGCCAGTAGTATAGGGGGACTATCCTCCTACAATGAGCAGTTCTTC
J: TRBJ2-2; size: many; D: TRBD2; V: TRBV5-5; length: 15; CDR3: CASSFGAGFTGELFF; DNA: TGTGCCAGCAGCTTCGGAGCGGGGTTCACCGGGGAGCTGTTTTTT
J: TRBJ2-1; size: many; D: TRBD2; V: TRBV11-2; length: 14; CDR3: CASSFGLAGILPLF; DNA: TGTGCCAGCAGCTTCGGACTAGCGGGAATACTCCCCCTCTTC
J: TRBJ1-1; size: few; D: TRBD1; V: TRBV11-2; length: 15; CDR3: CASSRTGTGVTEAFF; DNA: TGTGCCAGCAGCCGGACCGGGACAGGGGTGACTGAAGCTTTCTTT
J: TRBJ2-7; size: few; D: TRBD2; V: TRBV20-1; length: 12; CDR3: CSATRGVNEQYF; DNA: TGCAGTGCTACGCGGGGGGTGAACGAGCAGTACTTC
J: TRBJ2-7; size: many; D: TRBD2; V: TRBV7-3; length: 14; CDR3: CASSLLLAGTEQYF; DNA: TGTGCCAGCAGCTTATTACTAGCGGGGACCGAGCAGTACTTC
J: TRBJ1-1; size: .; D: .; V: TRBV7-3; length: 13; CDR3: CASSPVQGPEAFF; DNA: TGTGCCAGCAGCCCAGTACAGGGTCCCGAGGCTTTCTTT
J: TRBJ2-7; size: many; D: TRBD1; V: TRBV11-2; length: 15; CDR3: CASSLTGTGPYEQYF; DNA: TGTGCCAGCAGCCTTACCGGGACAGGACCCTACGAGCAGTACTTC
J: TRBJ2-1; size: many; D: TRBD1; V: TRBV5-6; length: 16; CDR3: CASSTPGQGSRNEQFF; DNA: TGTGCCAGCAGTACGCCGGGACAGGGAAGTCGAAATGAGCAGTTCTTC